Each of the 25 T cell receptor beta chains below was sequenced from the same sample in a study of T cell responses to AZD1222 COVID-19 vaccine (dated by TCRdb to the early 2020s). Library preparation was by the immunoSEQ multiplex PCR assay. The immuneACCESS repertoire file appears here via TCRdb, limited to in-frame rearrangements. These files lack a portion of the clones; in checked studies, under half of the deficit traces to unresolved V genes, and the cause of the others is not known. The sample table shows 100,000 or so clones, and just over 85% are seen once. Together, the top ten hold roughly 1.4% of the sample. Read against the paper, the sample's time point label means: baseline before first vaccination. The starting material was peripheral blood, obtained on day 0 of AZD1222 vaccination. The receptor source for this set is an adult in good health.

This clone was seen ten or more times. The CDR3 DNA follows: TGTGCCATCAGTGAATCACTCGACAGGGGGAACACTGAAGCTTTCTTT. Protein product: CAISESLDRGNTEAFF. This chain links TRBV10-3 with TRBJ1-1; 8 bases line up with TRBD1. The CDR3 is 16 residues long. The germline gives CDR1 ENHRY, CDR2 SYGVKD. V was clipped by 3 bases and J by 1 base; unmatched bases: 7.

The chain is built from TRBV4-3 and TRBJ1-2; tentative D call: TRBD1 (5 bases). CDR1 and CDR2 from the germline V gene are LGHNA and YSLEER. This CDR3 spans 14 amino acids. V was cut by 0 bases and J by 4 bases, with 9 bases left in between. CDR3 in DNA: TGCGCCAGCAGCCAAGAAAGGGACGGCTATGGCTACACCTTC. It yields the protein CASSQERDGYGYTF.

The chain combines TRBV19 with TRBJ1-2; no reliable D call. Trimming removed 2 bases from V and 7 bases from J, with 14 bases in between. From germline, CDR1 is LNHDA and CDR2 SQIVND (reference sequence). CDR3 length equals 14 residues. The CDR3 is CASSISADLFGYTF. The DNA of the CDR3 is TGTGCCAGTAGTATATCGGCGGACCTTTTTGGCTACACCTTC.

The chain carries TRBV5-1 and TRBJ2-2; 9 nucleotides align to TRBD2. Germline lookup yields CDR1 SGHRS and CDR2 YFSETQ. The CDR3 covers 16 residues. V lost 4 bases and J lost 7; bases outside the gene matches: 11. The CDR3 DNA reads TGCGCCAGCAGCGCCCGGACTAGCGAGGGGGGCGGGGAGCTGTTTTTT. Translating gives CASSARTSEGGGELFF. The entire variable domain, with the rest obtained from reference TRBV5-1 and TRBJ2-2, is as follows: KAGVTQTPRYLIKTRGQQVTLSCSPISGHRSVSWYQQTPGQGLQFLFEYFSETQRNKGNFPGRFSGRQFSNSRSEMNVSTLELGDSALYLCASSARTSEGGGELFFGEGSRLTVL.

This chain joins TRBV14 and TRBJ1-5; D is unresolved. Between the trimmed V and J ends, which lost 0 bases and 7 bases, there was a span of 7 bases. The V gene's germline CDR1 is SGHDN and CDR2 FVKESK. This CDR3 is built from 13 residues. CDR3 coding DNA: TGTGCCAGCAGCCAAGATTGGTCCCAGCCCCAGCATTTT. This encodes CASSQDWSQPQHF.

The chain has TRBV7-9 and TRBJ2-1; 7 bases are a match to TRBD2. Trimming removed 0 bases from V and 14 bases from J; junction bases left unmatched: 13. This CDR3 spans 15 amino acids. Germline V gene lookup returns CDR1 SEHNR and CDR2 FQNEAQ (reference sequence). The CDR3 here is CASSLAGTGRGEEFF. The CDR3 nucleotides read TGTGCCAGCAGCTTAGCGGGGACGGGACGGGGGGAAGAGTTCTTC. The entire variable domain, with the rest obtained from reference TRBV7-9 and TRBJ2-1, is as follows: DTGVSQNPRHKITKRGQNVTFRCDPISEHNRLYWYRQTLGQGPEFLTYFQNEAQLEKSRLLSDRFSAERPKGSFSTLEIQRTEQGDSAMYLCASSLAGTGRGEEFFGPGTRLTVL.

The chain carries TRBV27 and TRBJ1-1; unclear D gene. Germline V gene lookup returns CDR1 MNHEY and CDR2 SMNVEV (reference sequence). The CDR3 is made up of 14 amino acids. Trimming cost V 5 bases and J 4 bases, with 14 bases left between them. The CDR3 spells CASSRPGIGTEAFF. CDR3 DNA sequence: TGTGCCAGCAGTCGCCCGGGGATTGGCACTGAAGCTTTCTTT.

The chain combines TRBV11-3 with TRBJ2-7; the D gene is possibly TRBD1 (6 bases). The V and J ends lost 4 bases and 6 bases respectively, with 16 bases between them. The CDR3 has 14 amino acids. Germline V gene sequence: CDR1 SGHNT, CDR2 YENEEA. CDR3 sequence reads: CASSSTGSVGEQYF. In DNA, the CDR3 is TGTGCCAGCAGCTCAACAGGGTCTGTCGGCGAGCAGTACTTC.

The chain combines TRBV4-1 with TRBJ1-4; D ambiguous. V was clipped by 1 base and J by 0 bases, with 9 bases between them. This CDR3 has 16 amino acids. Germline V lookup: CDR1 MGHRA, CDR2 YSYEKL. The chain's CDR3 is CASSQVGIPTNEKLFF. CDR3 coding DNA: TGCGCCAGCAGCCAAGTAGGGATTCCAACTAATGAAAAACTGTTTTTT.

This clone was seen more than once but under ten times. The chain couples TRBV7-8 to TRBJ1-5; no firm D call. Trimming pared 4 bases from V and 5 bases from J, leaving 12 bases between. This CDR3 is built from 14 residues. The germline gives CDR1 SGHVS, CDR2 FQNEAQ. The CDR3 DNA follows: TGTGCCAGCAGCTCCCGGGCCTCAGATCAGCCCCAGCATTTT. This encodes CASSSRASDQPQHF.

As regards this clone: The CDR3 does not close with the conserved phenylalanine or tryptophan, likely indicating a read error. The DNA is omitted, as the CDR3 cannot be located on it reliably, and the CDR3 follows TCRdb's listing. V is TRBV7-3 and J is TRBJ2-7; the D call of TRBD2 is as the table states it, not checked on the DNA. Germline-derived CDR1 and CDR2 are SGHTA and FQGTGA. The CDR3 adds up to 12 amino acids, both ends counted. The CDR3 sequence: CASSLWTSGSSL.

This chain connects TRBV21-1 to TRBJ2-1. TRBV21-1 is noted as a pseudogene. This CDR3 is built from 20 residues. DNA for the CDR3: TGTGCCAGCAGCAAAGAGGGCGTCGATTCGACAGGGCTAGGGGGGGATGAGCAGTTCTTC. It translates to CASSKEGVDSTGLGGDEQFF.

Ten or more counts support this clone. The chain carries TRBV2 and TRBJ1-1; D is undetermined. CDR1 is SNHLY, CDR2 FYNNEI, per germline. This CDR3 spans 11 amino acids. The germline V and J ends were trimmed by 5 bases and 2 bases, with 3 bases remaining between them. CDR3 nucleotide sequence: TGTGCCAGCAGTTTTAACACTGAAGCTTTCTTT. Translating it yields CASSFNTEAFF. The full variable domain, with the rest looked up from reference TRBV2 and TRBJ1-1, is EPEVTQTPSHQVTQMGQEVILRCVPISNHLYFYWYRQILGQKVEFLVSFYNNEISEKSEIFDDQFSVERPDGSNFTLKIRSTKLEDSAMYFCASSFNTEAFFGQGTRLTVV.

The chain links TRBV28 to TRBJ1-1, with 7 bases fitting TRBD1. Germline V gene data show CDR1 as MDHEN and CDR2 as SYDVKM. The length of the CDR3 is 13 residues. Trimming at V came to 7 bases and at J to 6 bases, leaving 8 bases not matched to a gene. In nucleotides, the CDR3 is TGTGCCAGCATTAACAGGGGTAGGGCTGAAGCTTTCTTT. This translates into CASINRGRAEAFF.

This clone appeared once. The rearrangement joins TRBV27 to TRBJ1-1, with D possibly matching TRBD1 (6 bases). This CDR3 is built from 13 residues. Trimming removed 6 bases from V and 10 bases from J, with 18 bases in between. CDR1 and CDR2 from the germline V gene are MNHEY and SMNVEV (reference sequence). Here the CDR3 DNA reads TGTGCCAGCAGCTTGAGGGGGGGGCGGGGAGCTTTCTTT. Its translation: CASSLRGGRGAFF.

The genes are TRBV5-1 and TRBJ2-7; 11 bases fit TRBD2. In germline, CDR1 is SGHRS, CDR2 YFSETQ. V shed 0 bases, J shed 4 bases, and the junction held 6 bases outside the gene matches. The CDR3 sequence is 16 residues long. This CDR3 is CASSLGVTSGVYEQYF. CDR3 sequence (DNA): TGCGCCAGCAGCTTGGGCGTGACTAGCGGGGTATACGAGCAGTACTTC.

The rearrangement uses TRBV2 and TRBJ2-2; weak D call: TRBD1 (5 bases). The V gene's germline CDR1 is SNHLY and CDR2 FYNNEI. V shed 4 bases and J shed 2 bases, with 11 bases lying between them. The CDR3 length is 15 residues. The CDR3 sequence: CASSVRQGNTGELFF. The CDR3, as DNA: TGTGCCAGCAGTGTACGGCAGGGAAACACCGGGGAGCTGTTTTTT.

The chain uses TRBV29-1 and TRBJ2-7, with TRBD1 matching 10 bases. The length of the CDR3 is 13 residues. Looked up from germline, CDR1 is SQVTM and CDR2 is ANQGSEA. The J segment lost 2 bases and the V segment lost 7 bases, leaving 5 bases of the junction unmatched. The CDR3 DNA reads as TGCAGCGCTGCAGGACAGGGGGCCTACGAGCAGTACTTC. It is translated as CSAAGQGAYEQYF.

The CDR3 here is CASSLEQGAGEQYF. The CDR3 nucleotides are TGTGCCAGCAGCCTAGAACAGGGGGCCGGCGAGCAGTACTTC. This chain uses TRBV11-1 with TRBJ2-7; 9 nucleotides agree with TRBD1. The germline gives CDR1 SGHAT, CDR2 FQDESV (reference sequence). J was trimmed by 6 bases and V by 5 bases; bases with no gene match: 8. This CDR3 comprises 14 residues.

This clone was counted once. This sequence joins TRBV7-9 and TRBJ2-7; D perhaps matches TRBD2 (7 bases). V dropped 2 bases and J dropped 5 bases, with 16 bases sitting between them. Germline CDR1 SEHNR, CDR2 FQNEAQ (reference sequence). This CDR3 is built from 15 residues. CDR3 nucleotides: TGTGCCAGCAGCTTACGGAGGGGGAGGGGTGACGAGCAGTACTTC. Residues: CASSLRRGRGDEQYF.

In the case of this clone: The same CDR3 is also encoded by other DNA sequences in this sample. The chain has TRBV7-3 and TRBJ2-2, with 10 positions matching TRBD2. Germline CDR1 and CDR2: SGHTA and FQGTGA. The CDR3 is 15 residues long. V lost 2 bases and J lost 3; bases outside the gene matches: 0. CDR3 protein: CASSLLAGDTGELFF. The DNA for the CDR3 is TGTGCCAGCAGCTTACTAGCGGGAGACACCGGGGAGCTGTTTTTT.

The genes are TRBV21-1 and TRBJ2-5; the D call of TRBD1 is as the table states it, not checked on the DNA. TRBV21-1 is tagged as a pseudogene. This CDR3 is 14 amino acids long. CDR3 DNA: TGTGCCAGCACCCTATGGGGCAAGCAAGAGACCCAGTACTTC. Its translation: CASTLWGKQETQYF.

This chain uses TRBV28 with TRBJ1-2; 7 nucleotides line up with TRBD1. CDR1 is MDHEN and CDR2 is SYDVKM in the germline V gene. The ends lost 4 bases at V and 4 bases at J; junction bases unmatched: 9. The CDR3 length is 15 residues. The CDR3 region has the DNA TGTGCCAGCAGTTCGCGACAGGGCAGGGCCTATGGCTACACCTTC. Residues: CASSSRQGRAYGYTF.

Note on this clone: The junction does not match germline at one end; this may be a read error. CDR3 bases: TGCGCCCGCAGCGGGGGGGAGAATGGCGATGAGCAGTTCTTC. It translates to CARSGGENGDEQFF. This chain uses TRBV5-1 with TRBJ2-1; 10 bases match TRBD2. The germline V gene encodes CDR1 SGHRS and CDR2 YFSETQ. This CDR3 contains 14 residues.

CDR3 DNA: TGTGCCAGCAGTTACTCGGTTGGGACAAGCCTGTACGAGCAGTACTTC. Protein product: CASSYSVGTSLYEQYF. This chain connects TRBV6-5 to TRBJ2-7; D perhaps matches TRBD1 (6 bases). The V end lost 0 bases, the J end lost 4 bases, and 16 bases lay between the germline ends. The CDR3 consists of 16 residues. Germline CDR1 reads MNHEY; CDR2 reads SVGAGI.